This T cell receptor beta chain was captured in a study of CD8+CD57+ T cells in acquired aplastic anemia. On the study more broadly: Average CD4+ read depth in healthy donors was 10 million to 12 million reads.

The use of genomic DNA as template underpinned the TCR beta VDJ and CDR3 profiling. MiXCR, applied by TCRdb to the reads, yields one record per CDR3 protein. The sample contains about 180,000 distinct CDR3 sequences, approximately 46% of which appear only once. This clonotype occurred many times. V was clipped by 4 bases and J by 5 bases; unmatched bases: 8. Germline V CDR1 and CDR2: SGDLS, YYNGEE. This CDR3 comprises 16 residues. The J gene is TRBJ2-1, the V gene TRBV9; 11 nucleotides line up with TRBD2. The receptor was isolated from a human donor in good health. The sequencing sample was made of sorted CD4+, CD8+, or CD8+CD57+ T cells (not recorded which) from PBMCs. This CDR3 reads CASSKGVAGGHNEQFF. In DNA form, the CDR3 reads TGTGCCAGCAGCAAAGGGGTAGCGGGAGGGCACAATGAGCAGTTCTTC. The whole variable domain, remainder taken from reference TRBV9 and TRBJ2-1, is DSGVTQTPKHLITATGQRVTLRCSPRSGDLSVYWYQQSLDQGLQFLIQYYNGEERAKGNILERFSAQQFPDLHSELNLSSLELGDSALYFCASSKGVAGGHNEQFFGPGTRLTVL.